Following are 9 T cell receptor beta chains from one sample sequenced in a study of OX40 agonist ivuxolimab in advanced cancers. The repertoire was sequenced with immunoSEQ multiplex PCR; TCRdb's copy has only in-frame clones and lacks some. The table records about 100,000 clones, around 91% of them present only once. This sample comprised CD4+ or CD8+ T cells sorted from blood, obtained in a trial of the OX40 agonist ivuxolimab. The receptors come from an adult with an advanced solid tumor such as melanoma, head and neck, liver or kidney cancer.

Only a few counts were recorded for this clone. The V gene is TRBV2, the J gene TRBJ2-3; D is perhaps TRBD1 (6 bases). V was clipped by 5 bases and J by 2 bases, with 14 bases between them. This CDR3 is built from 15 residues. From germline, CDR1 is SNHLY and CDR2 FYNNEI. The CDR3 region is CASSLRDTSTDTQYF. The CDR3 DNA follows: TGTGCCAGCAGTCTCCGGGACACCTCCACAGATACGCAGTATTTT.

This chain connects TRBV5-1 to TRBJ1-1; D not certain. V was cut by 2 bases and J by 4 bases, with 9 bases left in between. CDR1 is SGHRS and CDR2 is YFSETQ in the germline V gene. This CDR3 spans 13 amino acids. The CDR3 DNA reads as TGCGCCAGCAGCTTTGTTCCGGGCACTGAAGCTTTCTTT. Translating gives CASSFVPGTEAFF.

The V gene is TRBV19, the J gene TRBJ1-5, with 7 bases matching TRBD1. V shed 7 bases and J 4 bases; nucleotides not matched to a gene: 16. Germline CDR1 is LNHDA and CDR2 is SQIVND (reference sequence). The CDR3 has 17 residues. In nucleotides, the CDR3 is TGTGCCAGTAAAGGACAGGCAGGGGGAGGTCGGAATCAGCCCCAGCATTTT. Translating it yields CASKGQAGGGRNQPQHF.

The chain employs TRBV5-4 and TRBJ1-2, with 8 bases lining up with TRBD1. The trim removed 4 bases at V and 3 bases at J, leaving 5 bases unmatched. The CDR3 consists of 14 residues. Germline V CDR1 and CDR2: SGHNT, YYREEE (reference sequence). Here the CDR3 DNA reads TGTGCCAGCAGCCCGACAGGGGATCACTATGGCTACACCTTC. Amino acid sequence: CASSPTGDHYGYTF.

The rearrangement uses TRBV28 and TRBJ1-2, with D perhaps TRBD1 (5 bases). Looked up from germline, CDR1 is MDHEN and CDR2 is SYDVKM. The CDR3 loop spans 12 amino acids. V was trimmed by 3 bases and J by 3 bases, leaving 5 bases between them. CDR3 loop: CASSLTDYGYTF. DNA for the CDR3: TGTGCCAGCAGTTTGACAGACTATGGCTACACCTTC.

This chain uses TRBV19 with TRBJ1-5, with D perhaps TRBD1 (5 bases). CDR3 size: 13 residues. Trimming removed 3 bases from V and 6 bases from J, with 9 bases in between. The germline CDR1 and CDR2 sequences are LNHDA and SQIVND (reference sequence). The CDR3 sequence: CASSMQGGQPQHF. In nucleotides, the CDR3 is TGTGCCAGTAGTATGCAGGGAGGTCAGCCCCAGCATTTT. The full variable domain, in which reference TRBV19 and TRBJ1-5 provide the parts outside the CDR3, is DGGITQSPKYLFRKEGQNVTLSCEQNLNHDAMYWYRQDPGQGLRLIYYSQIVNDFQKGDIAEGYSVSREKKESFPLTVTSAQKNPTAFYLCASSMQGGQPQHFGDGTRLSIL.

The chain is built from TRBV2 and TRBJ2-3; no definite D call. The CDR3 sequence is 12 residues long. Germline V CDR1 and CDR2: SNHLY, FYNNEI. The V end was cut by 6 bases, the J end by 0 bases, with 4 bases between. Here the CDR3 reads CASSGSTDTQYF. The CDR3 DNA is TGTGCCAGCAGCGGAAGCACAGATACGCAGTATTTT.

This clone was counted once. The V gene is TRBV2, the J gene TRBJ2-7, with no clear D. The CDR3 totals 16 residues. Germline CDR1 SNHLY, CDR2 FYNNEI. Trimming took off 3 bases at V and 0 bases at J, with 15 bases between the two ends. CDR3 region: CASSDITGLSSYEQYF. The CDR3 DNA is TGTGCCAGCAGTGATATTACTGGCCTAAGCTCCTACGAGCAGTACTTC. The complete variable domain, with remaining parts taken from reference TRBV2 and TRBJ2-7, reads EPEVTQTPSHQVTQMGQEVILRCVPISNHLYFYWYRQILGQKVEFLVSFYNNEISEKSEIFDDQFSVERPDGSNFTLKIRSTKLEDSAMYFCASSDITGLSSYEQYFGPGTRLTVT.

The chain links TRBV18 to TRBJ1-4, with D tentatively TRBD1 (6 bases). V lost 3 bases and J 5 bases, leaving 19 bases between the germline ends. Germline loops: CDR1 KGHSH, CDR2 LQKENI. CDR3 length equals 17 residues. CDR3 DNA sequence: TGTGCCAGCTCACCGGGGGGCAGGGCAACGATCAATGAAAAACTGTTTTTT. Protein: CASSPGGRATINEKLFF.